This record concerns one TCR beta chain sequence. The antigen remains unidentified. The sample belongs to a study of PD-1 blockade in classical Hodgkin lymphoma. Profiled with immunoSEQ multiplex PCR; TCRdb holds only in-frame clones, not every one. The table includes some 100,000 clones, around 90% detected once. Findings and caveats of the study: Lower baseline TCR diversity was reported for newly diagnosed patients than for healthy donors. Repertoire difference causes, possibly disease activity or prior therapy, remain undefined.

Relapse was seen in all patients after autologous stem cell transplantation, and brentuximab vedotin exposure was variable. Best responses were complete response, partial response or progressive disease. The junction had 2 bases not matched to a gene; V was cut back by 4 bases and J by 0 bases. The CDR3 has 15 amino acids. Germline V lookup: CDR1 WNHNN, CDR2 SYGVQD (reference sequence). The sequencing used peripheral blood mononuclear cells (PBMCs), collected at baseline. The sequence derives from a human donor with classical Hodgkin lymphoma. This rearrangement joins TRBV10-1 to TRBJ2-2; 7 bases are shared with TRBD1. The CDR3 bases are TGCGCCAGCAGTGGGGACAGCACGAACACCGGGGAGCTGTTTTTT. The encoded protein is CASSGDSTNTGELFF.